The clone carrying this TCR beta chain has a count of ten or more. As yet, its antigen is unknown. Both TRBC1 and TRBC2 were covered by a beta constant-region primer of two equimolar oligonucleotides. Ligated cDNA was amplified by four rounds of PCR with nested alpha and beta constant-region primers and SP2. MiXCR, run by TCRdb on the UMI-ligation and nested PCR reads, gives a single entry per CDR3 protein. The table lists over 110,000 distinct CDR3 sequences, under 25% of them singletons. This specimen belongs to a study of naive and memory T cell subsets. Study conclusions and caveats: A few larger clonotypes appeared in naive repertoires, especially CD8, possibly memory cells re-expressing CD45RA.

From germline, CDR1 is SQVTM and CDR2 ANQGSEA. This CDR3 region has 13 residues. V lost 7 bases to trimming and J lost 1 base; unmatched junction nucleotides: 5. Sequenced: naive CD8+ T cells from blood. This rearrangement joins TRBV29-1 to TRBJ2-3; 7 bases are a match to TRBD1. This sequence was found in a human donor in good health. The CDR3 reads CSARGFGTDTQYF. The CDR3 coding sequence is TGCAGCGCCAGGGGGTTTGGCACAGATACGCAGTATTTT.